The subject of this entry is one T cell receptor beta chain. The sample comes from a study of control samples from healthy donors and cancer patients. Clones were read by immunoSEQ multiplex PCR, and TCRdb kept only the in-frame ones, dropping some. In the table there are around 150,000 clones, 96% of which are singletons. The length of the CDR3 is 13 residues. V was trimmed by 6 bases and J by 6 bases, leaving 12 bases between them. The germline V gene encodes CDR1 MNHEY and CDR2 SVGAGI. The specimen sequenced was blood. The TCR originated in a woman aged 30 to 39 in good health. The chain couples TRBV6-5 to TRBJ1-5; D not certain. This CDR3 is CASSPNLVQPQHF. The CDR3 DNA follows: TGTGCCAGCAGCCCCAATTTGGTTCAGCCCCAGCATTTT.